Below are 4 T cell receptor beta chains sequenced from a single sample in a study of T cell responses to AZD1222 COVID-19 vaccine. The repertoire was sequenced with immunoSEQ multiplex PCR; TCRdb's copy has only in-frame clones and lacks some. The sample lists about 150,000 clones, about 90% occurring once. Here the sequenced sample was peripheral blood, taken 28 days after the second AZD1222 dose. Receptors were obtained from an adult who received the AZD1222 COVID-19 vaccine.

V gene TRBV19 combines with J gene TRBJ2-7; TRBD2 aligns across 11 bases. The V gene's germline CDR1 is LNHDA and CDR2 SQIVND (reference sequence). The CDR3 runs to 15 residues. V shed 5 bases and J 5 bases; nucleotides not matched to a gene: 8. In nucleotides, the CDR3 is TGTGCCAGTAGTCCAACTAGCGGGAGTTTCCACGAGCAGTACTTC. It codes for CASSPTSGSFHEQYF.

This chain joins TRBV5-6 and TRBJ2-5; D is perhaps TRBD1 or TRBD2 (6 bases each). Trimming took off 0 bases at V and 2 bases at J, with 11 bases between the two ends. CDR3 length: 15 amino acids. From germline, CDR1 is SGHDT and CDR2 YYEEEE. CDR3 nucleotide sequence: TGTGCCAGCAGCTTGGCAACAGGGACTCAAGAGACCCAGTACTTC. It is translated as CASSLATGTQETQYF.

The chain links TRBV6-5 to TRBJ1-6; no reliable D call. This CDR3 contains 14 residues. CDR1 and CDR2 (germline): MNHEY, SVGAGI. The ends were cut back, 1 base at V and 9 bases at J, with 10 bases in the middle. For the CDR3, the DNA is TGTGCCAGCAGTTACTATGCGGATGTTTCACCCCTCCACTTT. Amino acids: CASSYYADVSPLHF.

The CDR3 coding sequence is TGTGCCAGCAGTTACGCCCAGACGACCACAATGAACATTCAGTACTTC. It specifies CASSYAQTTTMNIQYF. The gene calls are TRBV6-6 and TRBJ2-4, with D uncertain. The CDR3 is made up of 16 amino acids. V gave up 2 bases and J gave up 7 bases, with 18 bases separating them. Germline values: CDR1 MNHNY, CDR2 SVGAGI (reference sequence).